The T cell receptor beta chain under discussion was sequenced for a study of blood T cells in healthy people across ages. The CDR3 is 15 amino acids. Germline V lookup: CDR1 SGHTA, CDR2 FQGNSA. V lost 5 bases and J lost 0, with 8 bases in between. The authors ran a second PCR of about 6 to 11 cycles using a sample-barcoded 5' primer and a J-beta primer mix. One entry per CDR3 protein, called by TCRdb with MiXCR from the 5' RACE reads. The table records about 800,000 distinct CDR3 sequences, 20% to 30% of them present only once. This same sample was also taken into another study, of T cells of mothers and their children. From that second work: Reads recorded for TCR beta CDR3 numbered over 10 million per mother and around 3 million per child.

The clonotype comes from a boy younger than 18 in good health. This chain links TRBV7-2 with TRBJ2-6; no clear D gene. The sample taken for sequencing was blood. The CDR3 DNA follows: TGTGCCAGCAGCCCACGGCTCTCTGGGGCCAACGTCCTGACTTTC. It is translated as CASSPRLSGANVLTF.